The rows below give T cell receptor beta chains drawn from one sample of a study of Ad26.COV2.S vaccination and SARS-CoV-2 variants. The method was immunoSEQ multiplex PCR; TCRdb's version includes in-frame clones alone and lacks a portion of them. The table shows 500,000 or so clones, with roughly nine tenths occurring only once. Source: peripheral blood, taken in a trial of Ad26.COV2.S vaccine versus placebo. These receptors were obtained from a person between 18 and 65 years old who received the Ad26.COV2.S COVID-19 vaccine or a placebo. Each CDR3 is given without its conserved first and last residue. D genes are given only for firm matches.

j_call v_call d_call cdr3_aa
TRBJ1-2 TRBV6-1 NA ASSDLLRGWDYGYT
TRBJ2-7 TRBV6-6 TRBD2 ASSSVAGVNNYEQY
TRBJ2-7 TRBV7-3 TRBD2 ASSLTSGSGEQY
TRBJ2-5 TRBV4-2 NA ASSQDEQGRETQY
TRBJ1-4 TRBV6-6 NA ASSYGSVGDEKLF
TRBJ2-3 TRBV5-1 NA ASTYGDTQY
TRBJ1-5 TRBV5-4 NA ASSFPNQPQH
TRBJ2-2 TRBV4-3 TRBD2 ASSPSAGANTGELF
TRBJ1-2 TRBV4-3 NA ASSQVWGQNYGYT
TRBJ2-1 TRBV5-1 NA ASKAGLTSYNEQF
TRBJ2-2 TRBV19 TRBD2 ASRGTSGISGELF
TRBJ2-7 TRBV7-2 TRBD2 ASSFQAGGTYEQY
TRBJ1-1 TRBV28 NA ASSLLVTEAF